This T cell receptor beta chain was found in a study of blood T cell repertoires in COVID-19. Study summary: Sites across the United States, Italy and Spain contributed samples from acute and convalescent COVID-19. The cDNA or gDNA used as material had been derived from T cells, B-cell-depleted T cells, or PBMCs.

Germline loops: CDR1 ENHRY, CDR2 SYGVKD. The CDR3 runs to 14 residues. Trimming pared 3 bases from V and 2 bases from J, leaving 10 bases between. Some clones are missing from TCRdb's copy, which holds only in-frame ones; the method was immunoSEQ multiplex PCR. Among approximately 240,000 clones, 85% to 90% were seen once, and the ten largest hold more than 3%. The chain joins TRBV10-3 to TRBJ1-2, with TRBD1 as a possible D gene (6 bases). The source of this sequence is a woman aged 18-30 years in a cohort exposed to, infected with or recovered from COVID-19 (not recorded which). Input material: PBMCs or T cells enriched from blood (not recorded which). The CDR3 here is CAISETGTNYGYTF. CDR3 sequence (DNA): TGTGCCATCAGTGAAACAGGGACGAACTATGGCTACACCTTC.